This TCR beta chain appears in the sequencing data of a study of yellow fever vaccine responses in identical twins. Whole-study findings and limits: Vaccine T cell responses of twins reportedly seemed partly convergent and partly personalized.

The CDR3 spans 15 residues. The germline gives CDR1 SGHAT, CDR2 FQNNGV. J gave up 3 bases and V 5 bases, and 6 bases lay outside the gene matches. TCRdb reprocessed the RT-PCR reads with MiXCR, giving one entry per CDR3 protein. The table has nearly 11,000 distinct CDR3 sequences, 77% seen once; the top ten hold under 7.5%. Details on this clonotype: The antigen is unknown.

The receptor comes from a woman in her late teens or twenties who received the yellow fever vaccine. The chain uses TRBV11-2 and TRBJ2-5, with 10 bases identical to TRBD2. The source was T cells from blood (PBMCs), unsorted or a sorted subset (not recorded which), collected before or after yellow fever vaccination (not recorded which). The CDR3 loop is CASSPRLAGEETQYF. The DNA for the CDR3 is TGTGCCAGCAGCCCCCGGCTAGCGGGAGAAGAGACCCAGTACTTC.